One and the same sample provided the 14 T cell receptor beta chains below, sequenced in a study of T cells in Graves' hyperthyroidism and ophthalmopathy. From RNA transcripts, TCR beta CDR3 regions were amplified. In the first-round RT-PCR of the TCR CDR3, the HTBI primer set was used. TCRdb reprocessed the multiplex PCR reads via MiXCR and lists one record per CDR3 protein. The sample yields 540,000 or so distinct CDR3 sequences, approximately 14% seen once. The sample comprised blood. The source is a woman aged 30 to 39 with Graves' hyperthyroidism.

The chain joins TRBV11-2 to TRBJ2-5; D remains unclear. Germline V gene lookup returns CDR1 SGHAT and CDR2 FQNNGV. The CDR3 is 14 residues long. Trimming stripped 5 bases from V and 5 bases from J, with 15 bases between. Here the CDR3 reads CASSRPPRLETQYF. DNA for the CDR3: TGTGCCAGCAGCCGCCCACCCCGGTTGGAGACCCAGTACTTC.

This clonotype was picked up many times. This sequence joins TRBV7-2 and TRBJ2-7, with 7 bases identical to TRBD1. CDR3 length: 17 amino acids. V lost 5 bases and J lost 4; bases outside the gene matches: 17. Germline V gene data show CDR1 as SGHTA and CDR2 as FQGNSA. This CDR3 reads CASSLPRDSQTPYEQYF. The CDR3 DNA reads as TGTGCCAGCAGCCTACCCCGGGACAGTCAAACACCTTACGAGCAGTACTTC.

The CDR3 sequence: CASSEGPPPNEQFF. In DNA, the CDR3 is TGTGCCAGCAGCGAGGGACCCCCTCCTAATGAGCAGTTCTTC. This chain connects TRBV13 to TRBJ2-1; D possibly matches TRBD1 or TRBD2 (5 bases each). The CDR3 has 14 amino acids. The germline V gene has CDR1 PRHDT and CDR2 FYEKMQ (reference sequence). V was pared by 5 bases and J by 7 bases, with 15 bases between.

In its sample, this clonotype was seen a few times. CDR3 DNA: TGTGCCAGCTCCCTAAGGCCAGCGGGGGAATCCGATGATACGCAGTATTTT. Its protein product is CASSLRPAGESDDTQYF. The V gene is TRBV18, the J gene TRBJ2-3, with 8 nucleotides matching TRBD2. V trimming: 6 bases; J trimming: 6 bases; junction bases outside the gene matches: 17. Germline V gene sequence: CDR1 KGHSH, CDR2 LQKENI. The CDR3 contains 17 residues. The full variable domain, completed using reference TRBV18 and TRBJ2-3, is NAGVMQNPRHLVRRRGQEARLRCSPMKGHSHVYWYRQLPEEGLKFMVYLQKENIIDESGMPKERFSAEFPKEGPSILRIQQVVRGDSAAYFCASSLRPAGESDDTQYFGPGTRLTVL.

This clonotype occurred many times. The rearrangement links TRBV12-3 or TRBV12-4 to TRBJ2-3; 10 nucleotides agree with TRBD2. CDR3 length equals 13 residues. J was trimmed by 1 base and V by 11 bases; bases with no gene match: 3. CDR3 loop: CACGTSGTDTQYF. The DNA of the CDR3 is TGTGCCTGTGGGACTAGCGGCACAGATACGCAGTATTTT.

On this clonotype itself: One end of the junction varies from germline; a read error may be responsible. The chain is built from TRBV9 and TRBJ2-3; 15 positions agree with TRBD2. The CDR3 sequence is 17 residues long. Germline-derived CDR1 and CDR2 are SGDLS and YYNGEE. CDR3 residues: CDSSLGLAGGSTDTQYF. CDR3 DNA: TGTGACAGCAGCCTGGGACTAGCGGGAGGTAGCACAGATACGCAGTATTTT.

Many counts were recorded for this clonotype. CDR3 loop: CASSLRGLSYEQYF. The CDR3 coding sequence is TGTGCCAGCAGCTTACGGGGGCTCTCCTACGAGCAGTACTTC. V is TRBV11-2 and J is TRBJ2-7; the D gene could be TRBD1 or TRBD2 (6 bases each). Trimming removed 2 bases at V and 0 bases at J, with 8 bases between. The CDR3 spans 14 residues. Per the germline V gene, CDR1 is SGHAT and CDR2 is FQNNGV. Using reference TRBV11-2 and TRBJ2-7 for the parts outside the CDR3, the full variable domain is EAGVAQSPRYKIIEKRQSVAFWCNPISGHATLYWYQQILGQGPKLLIQFQNNGVVDDSQLPKDRFSAERLKGVDSTLKIQPAKLEDSAVYLCASSLRGLSYEQYFGPGTRLTVT.

Ten or more counts support this clonotype. The V and J genes are TRBV28 and TRBJ2-7; TRBD1 matches at 9 bases. This CDR3 comprises 15 residues. The J segment lost 2 bases and the V segment lost 3 bases, leaving 5 bases of the junction unmatched. CDR1 is MDHEN and CDR2 is SYDVKM in the germline V gene. The CDR3 spells CASSFTGTGTYEQYF. DNA of the CDR3: TGTGCCAGCAGTTTCACCGGGACAGGGACCTACGAGCAGTACTTC. The whole variable domain, remainder taken from reference TRBV28 and TRBJ2-7, is DVKVTQSSRYLVKRTGEKVFLECVQDMDHENMFWYRQDPGLGLRLIYFSYDVKMKEKGDIPEGYSVSREKKERFSLILESASTNQTSMYLCASSFTGTGTYEQYFGPGTRLTVT.

This clonotype occurred many times. The chain is built from TRBV28 and TRBJ1-1, with D unresolved. Trimming took 6 bases from V and 7 from J, leaving 12 bases between them. In germline, CDR1 is MDHEN, CDR2 SYDVKM. The CDR3 spans 12 residues. CDR3: CASRRAASEAFF. CDR3 nucleotide sequence: TGTGCCAGCAGGCGGGCGGCCAGTGAAGCTTTCTTT.

This clonotype was picked up a small number of times. V is TRBV29-1 and J is TRBJ2-1; 9 bases are shared with TRBD1. Per germline, CDR1 SQVTM and CDR2 ANQGSEA. V was clipped by 7 bases and J by 1 base; unmatched bases: 8. The CDR3 length is 15 residues. CDR3 protein: CSGKAGTGSYNEQFF. CDR3 DNA sequence: TGCAGCGGGAAGGCCGGGACAGGGTCCTACAATGAGCAGTTCTTC.

This clonotype was seen ten or more times. The chain is built from TRBV24-1 and TRBJ2-2, with no clear D. The ends were cut back, 7 bases at V and 4 bases at J, with 9 bases in the middle. The CDR3 runs to 13 residues. The germline CDR1 and CDR2 sequences are KGHDR and SFDVKD. Here the CDR3 reads CATSEGSTGELFF. The CDR3 nucleotides are TGTGCCACCAGCGAAGGGTCCACCGGGGAGCTGTTTTTT.

This clonotype was seen a handful of times. This chain joins TRBV6-5 and TRBJ2-7; TRBD2 might be the D (7 bases). Germline-derived CDR1 and CDR2 are MNHEY and SVGAGI. The V and J ends lost 1 base and 2 bases respectively, with 18 bases between them. The CDR3 spans 17 residues. Written as DNA, the CDR3 is TGTGCCAGCAGTTACTTCCTGGGGGCTAGCGGTACCTACGAGCAGTACTTC. Protein product: CASSYFLGASGTYEQYF.

This clonotype was counted ten times or more. The chain recombines TRBV28 with TRBJ1-5; 10 bases map to TRBD1. V shed 4 bases and J 6 bases; nucleotides not matched to a gene: 6. Germline-derived CDR1 and CDR2 are MDHEN and SYDVKM. CDR3 length: 15 amino acids. CDR3 protein: CASSSGQGEGQPQHF. Written as DNA, the CDR3 is TGTGCCAGCAGTTCAGGACAGGGGGAAGGTCAGCCCCAGCATTTT.

This clonotype was counted only a few times. This chain connects TRBV25-1 to TRBJ2-3, with D possibly TRBD2 on 5 matching bases. The V and J ends lost 2 bases and 6 bases respectively, with 9 bases between them. There are 13 residues in the CDR3. Germline V gene lookup returns CDR1 MGHDK and CDR2 SYGVNS. The DNA of the CDR3 is TGTGCCAGCAGTGAAGGAGGTCCCGATACGCAGTATTTT. Protein: CASSEGGPDTQYF.